Sequencing of this T cell receptor (beta chain) was carried out in a study of post-analysis software for immune sequencing data. Regarding the study as a whole: Those with multiple sclerosis, the patient group, showed significantly lower normalized Chao1 diversity than controls. Controls showed lower frequencies than patients for roughly 5 TRBV segments, and TRBV5-6, TRBV5-1 and TRBV20-1 were among these. Under the F measure, samples that were prepared in one batch clustered strongly together.

In this sample, this clonotype turned up a few times. No antigen is known for it. Libraries were made from TCR beta cDNA, and they carried unique molecular identifiers. It was from about 1 to 10 million T cells that 500,000 to 600,000 cDNA molecules came. MiXCR, run by TCRdb on the PCR reads, gives a single entry per CDR3 protein. The table shows about 430,000 distinct CDR3 sequences, with 39% occurring only once. Germline assignment: CDR1 SGHDN and CDR2 FVKESK. V was cut by 0 bases and J by 8 bases, with 5 bases left in between. The CDR3 totals 11 residues. The chain recombines TRBV14 with TRBJ2-7, with no clear D. This TCR derives from a girl aged 2-10 years with multiple sclerosis. The sequencing input was blood. This CDR3 is CASSQELKQYF. In DNA, the CDR3 is TGTGCCAGCAGCCAAGAATTAAAGCAGTACTTC.